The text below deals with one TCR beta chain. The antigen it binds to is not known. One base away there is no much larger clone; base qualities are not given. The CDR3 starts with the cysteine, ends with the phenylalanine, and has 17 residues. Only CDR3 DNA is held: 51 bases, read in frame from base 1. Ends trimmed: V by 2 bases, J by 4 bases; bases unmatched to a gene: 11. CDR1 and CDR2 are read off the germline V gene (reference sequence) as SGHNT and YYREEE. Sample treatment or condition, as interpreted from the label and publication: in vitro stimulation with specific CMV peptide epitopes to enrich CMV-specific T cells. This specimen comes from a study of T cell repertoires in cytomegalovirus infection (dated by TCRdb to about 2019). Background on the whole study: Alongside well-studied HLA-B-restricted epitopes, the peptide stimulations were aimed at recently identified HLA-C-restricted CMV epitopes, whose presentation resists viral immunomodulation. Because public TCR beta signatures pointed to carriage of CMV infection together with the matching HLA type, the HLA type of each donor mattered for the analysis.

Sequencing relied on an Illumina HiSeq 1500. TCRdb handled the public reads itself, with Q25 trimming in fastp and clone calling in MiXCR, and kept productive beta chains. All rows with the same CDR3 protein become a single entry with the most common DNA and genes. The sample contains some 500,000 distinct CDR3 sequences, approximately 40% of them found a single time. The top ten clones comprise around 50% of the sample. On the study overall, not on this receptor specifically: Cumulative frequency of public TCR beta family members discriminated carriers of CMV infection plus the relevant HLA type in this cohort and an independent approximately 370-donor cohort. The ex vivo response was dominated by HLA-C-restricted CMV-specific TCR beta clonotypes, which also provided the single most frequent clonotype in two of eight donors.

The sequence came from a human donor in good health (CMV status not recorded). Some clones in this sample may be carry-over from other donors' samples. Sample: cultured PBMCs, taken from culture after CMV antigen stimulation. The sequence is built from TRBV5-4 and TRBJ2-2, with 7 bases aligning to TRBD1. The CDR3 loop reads CASSLGDRARTTGELFF. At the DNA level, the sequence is TGTGCCAGCAGCTTAGGCGACAGGGCAAGAACCACCGGGGAGCTGTTTTTT.